What follows is one TCR beta chain and its context. Its antigen is undetermined. The source of the sample is a study of T cell responses to AZD1222 COVID-19 vaccine. General study findings and limits: Every sample of the repertoires postdated the peak T cell response. Only five or six AZD1222 recipients tested seropositive at baseline.

Using immunoSEQ multiplex PCR, the repertoire was profiled, and TCRdb retains in-frame clones only, with some absent. The table lists some 160,000 clones, roughly 93% of them singletons, with about 2% in the top ten. It was second doses at about 4 or about 12 weeks that were pooled. V was cut by 6 bases and J by 5 bases, with 13 bases left in between. CDR3 length equals 14 residues. Germline CDR1 LNHDA, CDR2 SQIVND (reference sequence). The sequencing used peripheral blood, collected 28 days after the second AZD1222 dose. This receptor was obtained from an adult who received the AZD1222 COVID-19 vaccine. The gene calls are TRBV19 and TRBJ2-2; weak D call: TRBD2 (6 bases). Here the CDR3 DNA reads TGTGCCAGTAGGGTCAGGGAGGTGACCGGGGAGCTGTTTTTT. Translating it yields CASRVREVTGELFF.